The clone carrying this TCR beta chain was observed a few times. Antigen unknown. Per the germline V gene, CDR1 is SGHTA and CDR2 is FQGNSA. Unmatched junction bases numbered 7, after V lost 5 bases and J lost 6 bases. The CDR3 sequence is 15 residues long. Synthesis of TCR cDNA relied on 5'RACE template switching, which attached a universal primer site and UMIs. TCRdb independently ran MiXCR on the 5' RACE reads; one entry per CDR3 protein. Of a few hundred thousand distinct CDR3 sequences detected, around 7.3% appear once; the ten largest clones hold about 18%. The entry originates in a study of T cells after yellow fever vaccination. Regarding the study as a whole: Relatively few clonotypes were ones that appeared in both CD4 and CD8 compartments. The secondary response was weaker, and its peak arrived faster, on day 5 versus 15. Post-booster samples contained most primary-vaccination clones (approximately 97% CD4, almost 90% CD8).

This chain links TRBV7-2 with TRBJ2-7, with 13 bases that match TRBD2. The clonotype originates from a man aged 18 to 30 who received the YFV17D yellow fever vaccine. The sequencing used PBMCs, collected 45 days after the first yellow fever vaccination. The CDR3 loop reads CASSATSGGAIEQYF. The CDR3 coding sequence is TGTGCCAGCAGCGCCACTAGCGGGGGGGCCATCGAGCAGTACTTC.